The subject of this entry is one T cell receptor beta chain. Generated by immunoSEQ multiplex PCR, the TCRdb table keeps only in-frame clones and is missing some. The data contain 160,000 or so clones, over 75% of them singletons. Germline V CDR1 and CDR2: SGHNT, YENEEA. With 6 bases removed from V and 2 bases from J, the gap between germline ends came to 18 bases. The CDR3 is 16 residues long. This sample was included in a study of cytotoxic CD8 clonotypes in ibrutinib-treated CLL. For the study at large: Complete response was seen in 2 patients and partial in some 25; about twelve progressed and roughly 14 stayed remitted after a median 68 months. A median 12 months of treatment, range 6 to 36, preceded the collection of response samples. The study recorded mean values of about 260,000 productive templates and under 100,000 productive rearrangements per sample.

The source was PBMCs, collected at disease progression, from a patient treated with ibrutinib. The rearrangement uses TRBV11-3 and TRBJ2-3; maybe TRBD2 (6 bases). This sequence originates from a human donor with chronic lymphocytic leukemia. The CDR3 DNA follows: TGTGCCAGCAGTGGAAGGGCTGGAGGGGTCACAGATACGCAGTATTTT. It specifies CASSGRAGGVTDTQYF.